The 28 T cell receptor beta chains below come from one sample, sequenced in a study of blood T cell repertoires in COVID-19. The table came from immunoSEQ multiplex PCR; TCRdb's copy has only in-frame clones and leaves some out. The sample shows about 230,000 clones, about 86% of them seen only once. Sequencing input: peripheral blood. Receptors originate from a man between 35 and 55 years old with active or convalescent COVID-19.

V usage is TRBV19 and J usage is TRBJ2-3, with D perhaps TRBD1 (5 bases). Germline values: CDR1 LNHDA, CDR2 SQIVND (reference sequence). The CDR3 extends over 15 amino acids. Trimming cost V 4 bases and J 0 bases, with 11 bases left between them. The DNA for the CDR3 is TGTGCCAGTAGTAGTAGGGGCGGAAGCACAGATACGCAGTATTTT. This sequence encodes CASSSRGGSTDTQYF.

This clone was recorded many times. The chain's CDR3 is CSIHGADTQYF. For the CDR3, the DNA is TGCAGTATTCACGGAGCAGATACGCAGTATTTT. The genes are TRBV20-1 and TRBJ2-3; unclear D gene. The CDR3 loop spans 11 amino acids. Germline lookup yields CDR1 DFQATT and CDR2 SNEGSKA (reference sequence). Trimming took 8 bases from V and 4 from J, leaving 10 bases between them.

The chain uses TRBV6-5 and TRBJ1-1, with D tentatively TRBD1 (6 bases). Trimming pared 4 bases from V and 0 bases from J, leaving 9 bases between. The CDR3 totals 14 residues. Germline V CDR1 and CDR2: MNHEY, SVGAGI. CDR3 in DNA: TGTGCCAGCAGTTCCAGGGGCTTGAACACTGAAGCTTTCTTT. Residues: CASSSRGLNTEAFF.

The chain recombines TRBV5-1 with TRBJ2-3, with 8 positions matching TRBD2. Germline V gene data show CDR1 as SGHRS and CDR2 as YFSETQ. The CDR3 is made up of 15 amino acids. V trimming: 4 bases; J trimming: 3 bases; junction bases outside the gene matches: 7. The CDR3: CASSLGTSQTDTQYF. CDR3 nucleotides: TGCGCCAGCAGCCTGGGGACTAGTCAGACAGATACGCAGTATTTT.

This chain joins TRBV7-9 and TRBJ2-5; D may be TRBD1 (6 bases). Trimming took off 2 bases at V and 1 base at J, with 11 bases between the two ends. Germline lookup yields CDR1 SEHNR and CDR2 FQNEAQ (reference sequence). The CDR3 contains 15 residues. CDR3 region: CASSLSGQSQETQYF. The CDR3 nucleotides are TGTGCCAGCAGCTTATCTGGACAGTCCCAAGAGACCCAGTACTTC.

The chain employs TRBV12-3 or TRBV12-4 and TRBJ1-1, with 8 nucleotides matching TRBD1. Germline trimming cut 6 bases from V and 5 bases from J; bases unmatched to any gene: 5. This CDR3 has 13 amino acids. This CDR3 reads CASSSQGATEAFF. CDR3 sequence (DNA): TGTGCCAGCAGCTCTCAGGGGGCTACTGAAGCTTTCTTT.

The chain combines TRBV6-1 with TRBJ1-5, with TRBD1 identical over 10 bases. CDR1 is MNHNS and CDR2 is SASEGT in the germline V gene. J lost 4 bases, V lost 4 bases, and 10 bases had no gene match. This CDR3 comprises 17 residues. In DNA form, the CDR3 reads TGTGCCAGCAGTGGAGGGTTGTGGGACAGGGGAAATCAGCCCCAGCATTTT. As protein: CASSGGLWDRGNQPQHF.

The rearrangement joins TRBV3-1 (or the pseudogene TRBV3-2) to TRBJ2-7; D is possibly TRBD2 (5 bases). The CDR3 loop spans 13 amino acids. Per the germline V gene, CDR1 is LGHDT and CDR2 is YNNKEL (reference sequence). V dropped 4 bases and J dropped 4 bases, with 11 bases sitting between them. The CDR3 is CASSPRPGYEQYF. CDR3 in DNA: TGTGCCAGCAGCCCCCGGCCGGGATACGAGCAGTACTTC.

V usage is TRBV2 and J usage is TRBJ1-2; 7 bases line up with TRBD1. Germline V gives CDR1 SNHLY, CDR2 FYNNEI. V lost 6 bases, J lost 8 bases, and 18 bases stayed unmatched. This CDR3 comprises 16 residues. CDR3 coding DNA: TGTGCCAGCAGGCCTATCATTGACAGGGAAGCGGAAGGCTACACCTTC. Protein sequence: CASRPIIDREAEGYTF.

J is TRBJ1-1 and V is TRBV2; 8 bases line up with TRBD1. The CDR3 contains 13 residues. After removal of 8 bases from V and 3 bases from J, the junction contained 5 bases not matched to a gene. Per germline, CDR1 SNHLY and CDR2 FYNNEI. This CDR3 reads CASGDRSDTEAFF. CDR3 bases: TGTGCCAGCGGGGACAGGAGCGACACTGAAGCTTTCTTT. Supplemented by reference TRBV2 and TRBJ1-1, the full variable domain reads EPEVTQTPSHQVTQMGQEVILRCVPISNHLYFYWYRQILGQKVEFLVSFYNNEISEKSEIFDDQFSVERPDGSNFTLKIRSTKLEDSAMYFCASGDRSDTEAFFGQGTRLTVV.

The chain recombines TRBV28 with TRBJ1-1; possibly TRBD1 for D (5 bases). The length of the CDR3 is 15 residues. Germline V gene lookup returns CDR1 MDHEN and CDR2 SYDVKM. Trimming took 7 bases from V and 1 from J, leaving 16 bases between them. The chain's CDR3 is CASIMAPGGNTEAFF. The CDR3 DNA follows: TGTGCCAGCATCATGGCACCCGGGGGGAACACTGAAGCTTTCTTT.

This chain's CDR3 is CATSSMQWVGQTNTEAFF. In DNA, the CDR3 is TGTGCCACCAGCAGTATGCAATGGGTTGGGCAGACGAACACTGAAGCTTTCTTT. The chain links TRBV15 to TRBJ1-1; D ambiguous. V was pared by 3 bases and J by 1 base, with 21 bases between. CDR1 and CDR2 from the germline V gene are LNHNV and YYDKDF (reference sequence). The CDR3 covers 18 residues.

V gene TRBV6-5 combines with J gene TRBJ2-7; TRBD2 might be the D (7 bases). Germline V gene sequence: CDR1 MNHEY, CDR2 SVGAGI. Trimming took off 5 bases at V and 7 bases at J, with 15 bases between the two ends. The CDR3 spans 13 residues. The CDR3, as DNA: TGTGCCAGCAGTCGGGGGGCAGCCATGGAGCAGTACTTC. The encoded protein is CASSRGAAMEQYF.

V and J are TRBV7-2 and TRBJ1-2; D remains ambiguous. This CDR3 contains 16 residues. The germline gives CDR1 SGHTA, CDR2 FQGNSA. V lost 5 bases and J lost 5, with 21 bases in between. This CDR3 reads CASSPYRLDTIYGYTF. The CDR3 DNA is TGTGCCAGCAGCCCATATCGACTTGATACCATATATGGCTACACCTTC. The variable domain in full, completed from reference TRBV7-2 and TRBJ1-2, reads GAGVSQSPSNKVTEKGKDVELRCDPISGHTALYWYRQSLGQGLEFLIYFQGNSAPDKSGLPSDRFSAERTGGSVSTLTIQRTQQEDSAVYLCASSPYRLDTIYGYTFGSGTRLTVV.

In this sample, this clone turned up a few times. The chain combines TRBV30 with TRBJ2-7; 7 bases are shared with TRBD1. With 0 bases clipped from V and 2 bases from J, the junction kept 1 base outside the gene matches. CDR3 length equals 13 residues. CDR1 GTSNPN and CDR2 SVGIG come from the germline V gene (reference sequence). In DNA form, the CDR3 reads TGTGCCTGGAGTGTCCAGGGGGCCTACGAGCAGTACTTC. Its protein is CAWSVQGAYEQYF.

The rearrangement joins TRBV5-6 to TRBJ2-1; possibly TRBD1 for D (6 bases). Trimming pared 4 bases from V and 12 bases from J, leaving 14 bases between. CDR1 and CDR2 from the germline V gene are SGHDT and YYEEEE. This CDR3 has 12 residues. The CDR3 region has the DNA TGTGCCAGCAGCCCCGGACAGTTCATGCAGTTCTTC. This encodes CASSPGQFMQFF.

The chain is built from TRBV3-1 (or the pseudogene TRBV3-2) and TRBJ1-2, with 11 bases lining up with TRBD1. Germline CDR1 LGHDT, CDR2 YNNKEL (reference sequence). The J segment lost 7 bases and the V segment lost 1 base, leaving 5 bases of the junction unmatched. The CDR3 sequence is 15 residues long. CDR3 nucleotides: TGTGCCAGCAGCCAAGCCTCGGACAGGGGGCTTGGCTACACCTTC. This gives the protein CASSQASDRGLGYTF.

This clone was seen a few times. The gene calls are TRBV19 and TRBJ1-1; D is unclear. V shed 6 bases and J shed 2 bases, with 10 bases lying between them. The CDR3 is 13 amino acids. The germline V gene encodes CDR1 LNHDA and CDR2 SQIVND (reference sequence). The CDR3 nucleotides are TGTGCCAGTAGGGACTTGGGAAACACTGAAGCTTTCTTT. Encoded protein: CASRDLGNTEAFF. Full variable domain (remainder filled in from reference TRBV19 and TRBJ1-1): DGGITQSPKYLFRKEGQNVTLSCEQNLNHDAMYWYRQDPGQGLRLIYYSQIVNDFQKGDIAEGYSVSREKKESFPLTVTSAQKNPTAFYLCASRDLGNTEAFFGQGTRLTVV.

The V gene is TRBV24-1, the J gene TRBJ2-2; 8 bases align to TRBD1. The CDR3 sequence is 17 residues long. Unmatched junction bases numbered 6, after V lost 1 base and J lost 3 bases. From germline, CDR1 is KGHDR and CDR2 SFDVKD. Here the CDR3 DNA reads TGTGCCACCAGTGATTTCCCCCAGGGGGCGGACACCGGGGAGCTGTTTTTT. It codes for CATSDFPQGADTGELFF.

This chain joins TRBV29-1 and TRBJ1-1; no firm D call. V lost 7 bases and J lost 3, with 6 bases in between. This CDR3 comprises 10 residues. Germline V gene data show CDR1 as SQVTM and CDR2 as ANQGSEA. The CDR3 sequence: CSAGDTEAFF. In nucleotides, the CDR3 is TGCAGCGCCGGGGACACTGAAGCTTTCTTT.

This clone was detected once. The gene calls are TRBV10-3 and TRBJ1-4, with 9 nucleotides matching TRBD1. The CDR3 consists of 13 residues. V was clipped by 6 bases and J by 7 bases; unmatched bases: 3. The germline CDR1 and CDR2 sequences are ENHRY and SYGVKD. CDR3 coding DNA: TGTGCCATCAGAGGGACAGGGACTGAAAAACTGTTTTTT. Translating it yields CAIRGTGTEKLFF.

This chain links TRBV19 with TRBJ2-7, with 12 bases that match TRBD2. CDR1 is LNHDA and CDR2 is SQIVND in the germline V gene (reference sequence). Losses at the gene ends were 5 bases for V and 2 bases for J; bases not matched to a gene: 1. The CDR3 has 14 amino acids. CDR3 amino acids: CASSRTSGAYEQYF. The CDR3 DNA follows: TGTGCCAGTAGTCGGACTAGCGGGGCCTACGAGCAGTACTTC.

The rearrangement uses TRBV30 and TRBJ1-2; maybe TRBD1 (6 bases). The V end was cut by 4 bases, the J end by 5 bases, with 14 bases between. CDR3 length: 13 amino acids. Looked up from germline, CDR1 is GTSNPN and CDR2 is SVGIG (reference sequence). The CDR3 is CAWTPGEGYGYTF. The CDR3 region has the DNA TGTGCCTGGACCCCAGGGGAGGGGTATGGCTACACCTTC.

This chain connects TRBV3-1 (or the pseudogene TRBV3-2) to TRBJ2-1; D gene uncertain. Germline-derived CDR1 and CDR2 are LGHDT and YNNKEL (reference sequence). The CDR3 spans 15 residues. Trimming left V 0 bases short and J 10 bases short, with 16 bases between. The CDR3: CASSQDFYNTLEQFF. The CDR3 coding sequence is TGTGCCAGCAGCCAAGATTTCTATAATACTTTGGAGCAGTTCTTC.

This clone has just a few counts. The chain combines TRBV27 with TRBJ1-1; TRBD1 matches 10 bases. Per the germline V gene, CDR1 is MNHEY and CDR2 is SMNVEV (reference sequence). There are 14 residues in the CDR3. J lost 4 bases, V lost 7 bases, and 6 bases had no gene match. The CDR3: CASNPGQGLTEAFF. The CDR3 DNA follows: TGTGCCAGCAACCCGGGACAGGGGCTCACTGAAGCTTTCTTT.

The chain joins TRBV5-4 to TRBJ1-3; TRBD1 matches at 7 bases. CDR1 is SGHNT and CDR2 is YYREEE in the germline V gene (reference sequence). The CDR3 runs to 16 residues. J lost 0 bases, V lost 3 bases, and 6 bases had no gene match. DNA for the CDR3: TGTGCCAGCAGCTCCAAGACAGGGAGCTCTGGAAACACCATATATTTT. It translates to CASSSKTGSSGNTIYF.

The chain combines TRBV5-1 with TRBJ2-7; 7 bases align to TRBD2. This CDR3 spans 14 amino acids. The trim removed 0 bases at V and 3 bases at J, leaving 3 bases unmatched. Germline V gene lookup returns CDR1 SGHRS and CDR2 YFSETQ. The CDR3 is CASSLGEGGYEQYF. In nucleotides, the CDR3 is TGCGCCAGCAGCTTGGGGGAGGGAGGCTACGAGCAGTACTTC.

The rearrangement joins TRBV6-2 or TRBV6-3 to TRBJ1-3, with D perhaps matching TRBD1 (5 bases). The CDR3 runs 15 residues. V was shortened by 2 bases and J by 8 bases, with 16 bases between the two germline ends. Germline CDR1 MNHEY, CDR2 SVGEGT. CDR3 region: CASSYGSGGLDTIYF. The CDR3 coding sequence is TGTGCCAGCAGTTACGGGAGTGGGGGACTGGACACCATATATTTT.